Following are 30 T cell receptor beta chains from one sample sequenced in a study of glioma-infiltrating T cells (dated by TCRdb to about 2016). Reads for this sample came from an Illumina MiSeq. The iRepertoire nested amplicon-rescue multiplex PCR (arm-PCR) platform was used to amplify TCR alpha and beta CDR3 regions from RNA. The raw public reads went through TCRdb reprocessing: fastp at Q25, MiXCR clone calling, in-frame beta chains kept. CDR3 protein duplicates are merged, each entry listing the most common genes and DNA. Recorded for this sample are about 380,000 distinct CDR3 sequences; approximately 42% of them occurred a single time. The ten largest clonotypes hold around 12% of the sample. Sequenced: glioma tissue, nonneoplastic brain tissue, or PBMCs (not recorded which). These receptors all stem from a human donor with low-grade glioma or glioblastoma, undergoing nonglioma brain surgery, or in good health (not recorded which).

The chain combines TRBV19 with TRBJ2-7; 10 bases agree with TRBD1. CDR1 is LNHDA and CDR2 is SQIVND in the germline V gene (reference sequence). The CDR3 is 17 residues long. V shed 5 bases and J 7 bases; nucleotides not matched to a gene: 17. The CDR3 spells CASSPPGTGDFRNEQYF. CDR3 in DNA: TGTGCCAGTAGTCCCCCCGGGACAGGGGATTTTCGGAATGAGCAGTACTTC.

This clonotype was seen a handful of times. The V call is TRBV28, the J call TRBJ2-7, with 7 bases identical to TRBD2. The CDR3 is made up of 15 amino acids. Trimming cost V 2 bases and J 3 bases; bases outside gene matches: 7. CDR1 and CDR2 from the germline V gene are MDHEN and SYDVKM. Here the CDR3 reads CASSLNPSGYYEQYF. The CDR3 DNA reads TGTGCCAGCAGTTTAAACCCTAGCGGATACTACGAGCAGTACTTC. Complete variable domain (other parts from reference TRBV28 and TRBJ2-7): DVKVTQSSRYLVKRTGEKVFLECVQDMDHENMFWYRQDPGLGLRLIYFSYDVKMKEKGDIPEGYSVSREKKERFSLILESASTNQTSMYLCASSLNPSGYYEQYFGPGTRLTVT.

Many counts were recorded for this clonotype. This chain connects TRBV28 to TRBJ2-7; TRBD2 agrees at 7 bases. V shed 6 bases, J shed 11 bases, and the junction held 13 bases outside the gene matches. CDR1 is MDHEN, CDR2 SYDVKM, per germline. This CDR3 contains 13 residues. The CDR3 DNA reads TGTGCCAGCAGCTACGGGTCGGTGGGGAGGGAGTACTTC. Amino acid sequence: CASSYGSVGREYF.

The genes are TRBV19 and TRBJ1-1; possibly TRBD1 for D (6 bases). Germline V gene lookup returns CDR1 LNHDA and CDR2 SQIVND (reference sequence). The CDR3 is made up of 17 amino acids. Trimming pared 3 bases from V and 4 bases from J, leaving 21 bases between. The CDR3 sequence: CASSMGTRTALSTEAFF. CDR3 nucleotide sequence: TGTGCCAGTAGTATGGGAACGAGGACAGCCCTGAGCACTGAAGCTTTCTTT.

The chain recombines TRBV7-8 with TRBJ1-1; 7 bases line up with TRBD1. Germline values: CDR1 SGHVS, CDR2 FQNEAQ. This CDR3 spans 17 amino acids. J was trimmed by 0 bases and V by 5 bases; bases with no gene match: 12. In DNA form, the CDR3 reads TGTGCCAGCAGCCTTTCAAGGGCAGGGGGAATGAACACTGAAGCTTTCTTT. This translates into CASSLSRAGGMNTEAFF.

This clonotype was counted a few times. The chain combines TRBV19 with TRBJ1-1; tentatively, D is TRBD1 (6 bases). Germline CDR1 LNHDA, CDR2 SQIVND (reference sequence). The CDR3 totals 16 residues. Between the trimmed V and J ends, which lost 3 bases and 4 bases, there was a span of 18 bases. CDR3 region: CASSMWAGEGGTEAFF. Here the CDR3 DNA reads TGTGCCAGTAGTATGTGGGCAGGGGAAGGGGGCACTGAAGCTTTCTTT.

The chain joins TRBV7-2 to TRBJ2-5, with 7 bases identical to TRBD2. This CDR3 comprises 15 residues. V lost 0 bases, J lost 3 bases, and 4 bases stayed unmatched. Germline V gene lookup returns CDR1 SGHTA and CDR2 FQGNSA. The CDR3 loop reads CASSLARELKETQYF. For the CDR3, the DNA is TGTGCCAGCAGCTTAGCGCGGGAGCTCAAAGAGACCCAGTACTTC.

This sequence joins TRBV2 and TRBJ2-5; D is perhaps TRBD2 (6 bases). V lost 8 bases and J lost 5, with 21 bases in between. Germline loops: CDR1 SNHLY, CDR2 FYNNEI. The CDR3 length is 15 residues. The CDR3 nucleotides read TGTGCCAGCCGAAAAAGAACGGGAGTCGGTGAGACCCAGTACTTC. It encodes CASRKRTGVGETQYF.

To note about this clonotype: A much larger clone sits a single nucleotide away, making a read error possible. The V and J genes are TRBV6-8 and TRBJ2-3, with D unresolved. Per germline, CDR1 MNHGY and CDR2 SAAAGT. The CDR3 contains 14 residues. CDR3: CASSYHGDPDTRYF. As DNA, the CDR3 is TGTGCCAGCAGTTACCATGGAGATCCAGATACGCGGTATTTT.

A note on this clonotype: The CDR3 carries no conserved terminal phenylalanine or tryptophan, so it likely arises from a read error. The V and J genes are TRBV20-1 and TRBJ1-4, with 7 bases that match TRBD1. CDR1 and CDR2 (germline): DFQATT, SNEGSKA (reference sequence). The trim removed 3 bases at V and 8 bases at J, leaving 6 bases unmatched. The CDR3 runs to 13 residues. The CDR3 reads CSASTRGREKLFL. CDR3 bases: TGCAGTGCTAGTACAAGGGGGCGGGAAAAACTGTTTCTT.

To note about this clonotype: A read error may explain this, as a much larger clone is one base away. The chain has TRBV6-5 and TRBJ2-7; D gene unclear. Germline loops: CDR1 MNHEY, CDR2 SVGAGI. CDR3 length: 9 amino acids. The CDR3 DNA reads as TGTGCCAGCAGCCTATCTAAGAACTTC. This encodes CASSLSKNF.

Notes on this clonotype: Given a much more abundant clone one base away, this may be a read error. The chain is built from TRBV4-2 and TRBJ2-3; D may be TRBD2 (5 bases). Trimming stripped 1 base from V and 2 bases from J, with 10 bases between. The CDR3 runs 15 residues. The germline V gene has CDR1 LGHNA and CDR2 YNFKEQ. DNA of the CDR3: TGTGCCAGCAGCCAAGCTAGCAGGTTCACAGATACGCAGTATTTT. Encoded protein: CASSQASRFTDTQYF.

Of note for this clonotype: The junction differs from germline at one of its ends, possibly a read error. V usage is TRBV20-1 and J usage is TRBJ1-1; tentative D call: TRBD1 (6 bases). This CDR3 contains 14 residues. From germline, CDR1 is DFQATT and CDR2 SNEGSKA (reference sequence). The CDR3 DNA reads TGCAGTGCTGGGCAGACAGGTCGGAACACTAAAGCTTTCTTT. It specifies CSAGQTGRNTKAFF.

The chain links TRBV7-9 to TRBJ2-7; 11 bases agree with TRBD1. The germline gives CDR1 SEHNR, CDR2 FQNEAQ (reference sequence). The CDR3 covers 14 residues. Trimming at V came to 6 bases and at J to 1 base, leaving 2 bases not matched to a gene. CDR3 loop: CASRGDRGSYEQYF. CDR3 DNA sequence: TGTGCCAGCAGAGGGGACAGGGGGTCCTACGAGCAGTACTTC.

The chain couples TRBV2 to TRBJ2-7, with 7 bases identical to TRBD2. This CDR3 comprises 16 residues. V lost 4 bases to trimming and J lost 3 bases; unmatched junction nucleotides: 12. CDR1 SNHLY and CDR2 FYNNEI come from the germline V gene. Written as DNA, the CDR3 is TGTGCCAGCAGTGGTCCCCTGGCTAGCGGACTCTACGAGCAGTACTTC. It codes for CASSGPLASGLYEQYF.

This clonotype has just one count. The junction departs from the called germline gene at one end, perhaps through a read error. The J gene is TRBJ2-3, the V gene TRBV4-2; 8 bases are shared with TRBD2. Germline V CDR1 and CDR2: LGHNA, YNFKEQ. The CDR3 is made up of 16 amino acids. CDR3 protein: CASSQDPSGRTDAQYF. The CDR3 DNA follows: TGTGCCAGCAGCCAAGATCCTAGCGGGCGAACAGATGCGCAGTATTTT.

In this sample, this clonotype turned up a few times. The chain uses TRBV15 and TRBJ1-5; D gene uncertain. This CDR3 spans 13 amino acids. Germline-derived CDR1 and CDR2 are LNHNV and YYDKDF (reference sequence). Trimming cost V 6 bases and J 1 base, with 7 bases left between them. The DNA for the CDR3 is TGTGCCACCAGGGGCAAGAGCAATCAGCCCCAGCATTTT. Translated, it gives CATRGKSNQPQHF.

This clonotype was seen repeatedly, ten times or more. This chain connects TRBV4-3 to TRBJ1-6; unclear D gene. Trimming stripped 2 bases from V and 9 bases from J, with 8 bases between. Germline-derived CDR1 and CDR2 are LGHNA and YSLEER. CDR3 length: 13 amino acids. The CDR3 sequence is CASSQSVFSPLHF. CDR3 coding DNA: TGCGCCAGCAGCCAATCGGTATTTTCACCCCTCCACTTT.

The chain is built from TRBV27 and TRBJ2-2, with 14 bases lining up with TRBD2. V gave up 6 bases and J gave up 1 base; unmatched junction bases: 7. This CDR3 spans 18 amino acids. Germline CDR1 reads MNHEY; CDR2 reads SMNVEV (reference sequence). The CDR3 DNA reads TGTGCCAGCAGCCGTTTCGGACTAGCGGGAGGGAACACCGGGGAGCTGTTTTTT. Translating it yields CASSRFGLAGGNTGELFF.

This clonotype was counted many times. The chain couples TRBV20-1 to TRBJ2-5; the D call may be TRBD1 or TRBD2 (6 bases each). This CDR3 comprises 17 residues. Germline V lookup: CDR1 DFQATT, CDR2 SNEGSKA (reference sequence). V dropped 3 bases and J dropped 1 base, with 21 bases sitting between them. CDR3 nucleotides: TGCAGTGCTAGTCAGATCCGGGGGCGGGACTTCCAAGAGACCCAGTACTTC. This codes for CSASQIRGRDFQETQYF.

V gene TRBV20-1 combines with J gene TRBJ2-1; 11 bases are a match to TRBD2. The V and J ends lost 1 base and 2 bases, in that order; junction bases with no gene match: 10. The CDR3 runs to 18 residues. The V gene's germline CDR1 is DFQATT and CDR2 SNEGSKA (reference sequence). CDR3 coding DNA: TGCAGTGCTAGAGGACCGACTAGCGGGGCCGCTACCTACAATGAGCAGTTCTTC. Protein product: CSARGPTSGAATYNEQFF.

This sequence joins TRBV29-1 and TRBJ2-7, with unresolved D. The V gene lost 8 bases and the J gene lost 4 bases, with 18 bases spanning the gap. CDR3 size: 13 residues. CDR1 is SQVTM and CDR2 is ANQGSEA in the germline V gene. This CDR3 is CSCVGRYTYEQYF. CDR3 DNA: TGCAGCTGTGTAGGGCGGTATACTTACGAGCAGTACTTC.

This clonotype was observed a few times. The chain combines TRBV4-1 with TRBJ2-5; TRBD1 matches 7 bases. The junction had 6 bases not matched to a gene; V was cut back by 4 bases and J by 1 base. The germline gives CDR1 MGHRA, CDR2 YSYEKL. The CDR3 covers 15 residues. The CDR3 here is CASSPAGTAQETQYF. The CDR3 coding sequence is TGCGCCAGCAGCCCGGCCGGGACAGCCCAAGAGACCCAGTACTTC.

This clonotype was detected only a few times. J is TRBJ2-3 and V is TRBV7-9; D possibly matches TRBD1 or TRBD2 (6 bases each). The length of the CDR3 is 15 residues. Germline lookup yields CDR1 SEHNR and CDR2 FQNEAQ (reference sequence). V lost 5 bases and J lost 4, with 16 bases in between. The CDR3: CASSEQGWGADTQYF. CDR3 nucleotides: TGTGCCAGCAGCGAACAGGGATGGGGGGCAGATACGCAGTATTTT.

The CDR3 loop is CASRIGQRRDTEAFF. The CDR3 DNA sequence: TGTGCCAGCAGAATAGGGCAGCGCAGGGACACTGAAGCTTTCTTT. The V gene is TRBV7-6, the J gene TRBJ1-1; D is possibly TRBD1 (5 bases). Germline V CDR1 and CDR2: SGHVS, FNYEAQ. This CDR3 spans 15 amino acids. V lost 6 bases and J 3 bases, leaving 17 bases between the germline ends.

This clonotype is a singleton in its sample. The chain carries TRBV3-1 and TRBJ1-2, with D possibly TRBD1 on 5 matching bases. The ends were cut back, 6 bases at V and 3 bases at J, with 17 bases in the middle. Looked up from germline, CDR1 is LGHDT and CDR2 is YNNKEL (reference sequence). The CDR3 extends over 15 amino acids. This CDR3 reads CASRDLGAPDYGYTF. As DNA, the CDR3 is TGTGCCAGCAGGGATCTCGGGGCCCCCGACTATGGCTACACCTTC.

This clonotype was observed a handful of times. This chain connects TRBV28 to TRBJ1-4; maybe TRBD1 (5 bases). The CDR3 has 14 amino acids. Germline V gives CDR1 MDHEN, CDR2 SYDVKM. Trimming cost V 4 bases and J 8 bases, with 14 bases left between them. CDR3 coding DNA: TGTGCCAGCAGTTCCCCGGGGGAACGGGAAAAACTGTTTTTT. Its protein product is CASSSPGEREKLFF.

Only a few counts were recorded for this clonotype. CDR3 residues: CASSPTSNQPQHF. For the CDR3, the DNA is TGTGCCAGCAGCCCTACGAGCAATCAGCCCCAGCATTTT. V gene TRBV7-9 combines with J gene TRBJ1-5; unclear D gene. CDR3 length equals 13 residues. Trimming stripped 5 bases from V and 1 base from J, with 6 bases between. Germline CDR1 is SEHNR and CDR2 is FQNEAQ (reference sequence).

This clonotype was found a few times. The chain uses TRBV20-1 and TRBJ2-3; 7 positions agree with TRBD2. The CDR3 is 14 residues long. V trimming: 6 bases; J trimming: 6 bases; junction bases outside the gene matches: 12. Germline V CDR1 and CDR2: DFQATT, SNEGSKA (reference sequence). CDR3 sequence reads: CSAPPGLPLDTQYF. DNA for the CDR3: TGCAGTGCGCCCCCGGGACTACCACTCGATACGCAGTATTTT.

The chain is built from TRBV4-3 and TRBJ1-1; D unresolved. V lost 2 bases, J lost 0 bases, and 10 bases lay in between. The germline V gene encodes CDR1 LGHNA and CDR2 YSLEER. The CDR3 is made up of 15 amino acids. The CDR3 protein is CASSQFPGLNTEAFF. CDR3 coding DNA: TGCGCCAGCAGCCAATTCCCGGGCCTGAACACTGAAGCTTTCTTT.